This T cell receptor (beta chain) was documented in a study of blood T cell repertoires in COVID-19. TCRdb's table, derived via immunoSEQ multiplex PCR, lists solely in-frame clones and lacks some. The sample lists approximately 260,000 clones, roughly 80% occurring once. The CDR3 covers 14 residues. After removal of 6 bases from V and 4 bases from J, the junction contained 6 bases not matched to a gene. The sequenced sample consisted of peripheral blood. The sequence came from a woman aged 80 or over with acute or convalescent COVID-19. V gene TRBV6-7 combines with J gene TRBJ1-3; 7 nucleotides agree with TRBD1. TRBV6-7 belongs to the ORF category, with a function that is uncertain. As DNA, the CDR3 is TGTGCCAGCAGGGCGACAGGGTCGGGAAACACCATATATTTT. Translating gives CASRATGSGNTIYF.